This T cell receptor beta chain emerged from a study of Tregs in tolerant kidney transplant recipients. General study findings and limits: Some patients' samples used different primers over time, so nucleotide sequences weren't comparable. Donor-specific Treg expansion exceeded global Treg expansion in tolerant patients, suggesting antigen drive.

TCRdb's table, derived via immunoSEQ multiplex PCR, lists solely in-frame clones and lacks some. The sample lists 40,000 to 50,000 clones, around nine tenths occurring once. Related graft donors supplied nonmyeloablative bone marrow transplants, and mixed chimerism was transient. As regards this clone: Its specificity is unknown.

The CDR3 is made up of 13 amino acids. V lost 5 bases and J 1 base, leaving 8 bases between the germline ends. Germline CDR1 and CDR2: SGHDN and FVKESK. The sample consisted of CD8+ T cells from blood (PBMCs), taken 12 months after the transplant. The chain uses TRBV14 and TRBJ2-5; maybe TRBD1 (6 bases). The sequence derives from a human patient who received a combined kidney and bone marrow transplant. Some of the T cells may derive from the graft donor. The CDR3 is CASSDRTQETQYF. Written as DNA, the CDR3 is TGTGCCAGCAGCGACAGGACCCAAGAGACCCAGTACTTC.